These 29 T cell receptor beta chains originate from one sample sequenced in a study of cytomegalovirus exposure and HLA in healthy donors. The PCR used 60 Vbeta and 13 Jbeta primers. TCRdb keeps only in-frame clones here, not all; method: immunoSEQ multiplex PCR. The sample carries roughly 100,000 clones, about four fifths recorded once. The specimen was PBMCs. The receptor source for this set is a human donor in good health.

The V call is TRBV2, the J call TRBJ2-6, with a weak D call TRBD1 (6 bases). The CDR3 runs 15 residues. V was clipped by 5 bases and J by 0 bases, with 8 bases between them. The V gene's germline CDR1 is SNHLY and CDR2 FYNNEI. The CDR3 bases are TGTGCCAGCAGTAAGGACAGCTCTGGGGCCAACGTCCTGACTTTC. It codes for CASSKDSSGANVLTF.

As regards this clone: One junction end disagrees with the germline gene, perhaps due to a read error. This rearrangement joins TRBV6-9 to TRBJ2-7; unclear D gene. Germline V gene sequence: CDR1 MNHGY, CDR2 SVAAGI. This CDR3 region has 12 residues. CDR3 in amino acids: CASSPGRRPIDF. CDR3 coding DNA: TGTGCCAGCAGCCCTGGGCGCCGCCCCATTGACTTC.

This chain joins TRBV30 and TRBJ1-6; the match to TRBD1 covers 11 bases. V was clipped by 3 bases and J by 9 bases; unmatched bases: 7. CDR3 length equals 15 residues. The germline CDR1 and CDR2 sequences are GTSNPN and SVGIG (reference sequence). CDR3 amino acids: CAWRAGTGGFSPLHF. In DNA form, the CDR3 reads TGTGCCTGGAGAGCGGGGACAGGGGGTTTTTCACCCCTCCACTTT.

V and J are TRBV19 and TRBJ1-1, with D possibly matching TRBD1 (6 bases). Germline V gene lookup returns CDR1 LNHDA and CDR2 SQIVND (reference sequence). Between the trimmed V and J ends, which lost 7 bases and 0 bases, there was a span of 12 bases. The CDR3 has 14 amino acids. The CDR3 nucleotides read TGTGCCAGTAAATCCCAGGGGATGAACACTGAAGCTTTCTTT. Its translation: CASKSQGMNTEAFF.

For the CDR3, the DNA is TGTGCCAGCAGTTTTCAGGGGGTTGAGACCCAGTACTTC. The encoded protein is CASSFQGVETQYF. The chain carries TRBV27 and TRBJ2-5, with 7 nucleotides matching TRBD1. J lost 5 bases, V lost 3 bases, and 3 bases had no gene match. This CDR3 has 13 amino acids. Per the germline V gene, CDR1 is MNHEY and CDR2 is SMNVEV (reference sequence).

The gene calls are TRBV27 and TRBJ2-1; TRBD1 agrees at 10 bases. CDR1 MNHEY and CDR2 SMNVEV come from the germline V gene (reference sequence). The CDR3 is made up of 16 amino acids. Trimming took 6 bases from V and 8 from J; bases not matched to a gene: 13. CDR3 residues: CASRELPGTGVHEQFF. Here the CDR3 DNA reads TGTGCCAGCAGAGAACTTCCCGGGACAGGGGTCCATGAGCAGTTCTTC.

This clone showed up just a few times. The gene calls are TRBV6-6 and TRBJ1-4; 7 positions agree with TRBD1. Germline V gene data show CDR1 as MNHNY and CDR2 as SVGAGI (reference sequence). V dropped 7 bases and J dropped 4; count of bases not matched to a gene: 9. This CDR3 comprises 15 residues. This CDR3 reads CASTDPAGGNEKLFF. CDR3 DNA sequence: TGTGCCAGCACTGATCCCGCAGGGGGTAATGAAAAACTGTTTTTT.

There are a few counts of this clone. The chain is built from TRBV2 and TRBJ2-7, with 7 bases lining up with TRBD2. Looked up from germline, CDR1 is SNHLY and CDR2 is FYNNEI. V shed 7 bases and J 3 bases; nucleotides not matched to a gene: 3. This CDR3 is 12 amino acids long. The DNA for the CDR3 is TGTGCCAGCAAAACGGGGGGCTACGAGCAGTACTTC. The encoded protein is CASKTGGYEQYF. The whole variable domain, remainder taken from reference TRBV2 and TRBJ2-7, is EPEVTQTPSHQVTQMGQEVILRCVPISNHLYFYWYRQILGQKVEFLVSFYNNEISEKSEIFDDQFSVERPDGSNFTLKIRSTKLEDSAMYFCASKTGGYEQYFGPGTRLTVT.

This clone was counted a few times. This chain connects TRBV6-1 to TRBJ2-7; 7 bases are a match to TRBD1. V shed 5 bases, J shed 7 bases, and the junction held 11 bases outside the gene matches. CDR3 length: 14 residues. Per germline, CDR1 MNHNS and CDR2 SASEGT. For the CDR3, the DNA is TGTGCCAGCAGTCTCCGGGACAGCCTGAGAGAGCAGTACTTC. Translation: CASSLRDSLREQYF.

The V call is TRBV11-2, the J call TRBJ1-1; TRBD1 matches 9 bases. From germline, CDR1 is SGHAT and CDR2 FQNNGV. The length of the CDR3 is 15 residues. The V and J ends lost 0 bases and 4 bases, in that order; junction bases with no gene match: 3. CDR3 sequence: CASSLEPGQGTEAFF. The CDR3 DNA reads TGTGCCAGCAGCTTAGAACCGGGACAGGGCACTGAAGCTTTCTTT.

J is TRBJ1-2 and V is TRBV7-9; D unclear. The CDR3 is 15 residues long. CDR1 is SEHNR, CDR2 FQNEAQ, per germline (reference sequence). The V gene lost 0 bases and the J gene lost 8 bases, with 16 bases spanning the gap. For the CDR3, the DNA is TGTGCCAGCAGCTTAGCGGGCCTGGGAGGAAACGGCTACACCTTC. As protein: CASSLAGLGGNGYTF.

V gene TRBV10-3 combines with J gene TRBJ2-3; 12 bases fit TRBD2. V was clipped by 8 bases and J by 5 bases; unmatched bases: 17. The CDR3 spans 18 residues. Per the germline V gene, CDR1 is ENHRY and CDR2 is SYGVKD. The CDR3 DNA sequence: TGTGCCATCCTCCACTCAACTAGCGGGGGGCCACAAAGAGATACGCAGTATTTT. Translating it yields CAILHSTSGGPQRDTQYF.

This chain connects TRBV28 to TRBJ2-3; weak D call: TRBD2 (5 bases). CDR1 MDHEN and CDR2 SYDVKM come from the germline V gene. CDR3 length: 15 amino acids. V lost 5 bases, J lost 2 bases, and 14 bases lay in between. CDR3 bases: TGTGCCAGCAGTCTACTAGAGGCGAACACAGATACGCAGTATTTT. It translates to CASSLLEANTDTQYF.

The J gene is TRBJ2-1, the V gene TRBV2; D is possibly TRBD2 (6 bases). From germline, CDR1 is SNHLY and CDR2 FYNNEI. The CDR3 totals 13 residues. V was shortened by 5 bases and J by 3 bases, with 8 bases between the two germline ends. DNA for the CDR3: TGTGCCAGCAGTCAGGGAGGCTACAATGAGCAGTTCTTC. Protein: CASSQGGYNEQFF.

J is TRBJ2-7 and V is TRBV7-2, with 8 bases that match TRBD2. This CDR3 has 15 residues. V was pared by 0 bases and J by 2 bases, with 3 bases of the junction left unmatched. The germline gives CDR1 SGHTA, CDR2 FQGNSA. The CDR3 nucleotides are TGTGCCAGCAGCTTAGCGCCGGGAGGGCCCTACGAGCAGTACTTC. Its translation is CASSLAPGGPYEQYF.

CDR3 sequence (DNA): TGTGCCAGCGGTGGCGGGACTACTAGCACAGATACGCAGTATTTT. Residues: CASGGGTTSTDTQYF. The chain carries TRBV7-8 and TRBJ2-3, with 7 bases lining up with TRBD2. V lost 8 bases, J lost 0 bases, and 8 bases stayed unmatched. Germline assignment: CDR1 SGHVS and CDR2 FQNEAQ. The CDR3 is 15 residues long.

This clone was counted a single time. The J gene is TRBJ2-7, the V gene TRBV11-2; perhaps TRBD1 as D (6 bases). This CDR3 is 15 amino acids long. Trimming removed 2 bases from V and 4 bases from J, with 15 bases in between. CDR1 is SGHAT, CDR2 FQNNGV, per germline. In DNA form, the CDR3 reads TGTGCCAGCAGCTTACACGGACAGACTGGTTACGAGCAGTACTTC. This translates into CASSLHGQTGYEQYF.

The rearrangement links TRBV5-1 to TRBJ2-3; TRBD2 aligns across 9 bases. This CDR3 region has 15 residues. In germline, CDR1 is SGHRS, CDR2 YFSETQ. V trimming: 6 bases; J trimming: 6 bases; junction bases outside the gene matches: 11. DNA of the CDR3: TGCGCCAGCACCCCCGTAGCGGGAGTTCGTGATACGCAGTATTTT. This encodes CASTPVAGVRDTQYF. Complete variable domain (other parts from reference TRBV5-1 and TRBJ2-3): KAGVTQTPRYLIKTRGQQVTLSCSPISGHRSVSWYQQTPGQGLQFLFEYFSETQRNKGNFPGRFSGRQFSNSRSEMNVSTLELGDSALYLCASTPVAGVRDTQYFGPGTRLTVL.

CDR3 DNA sequence: TGTGCCAGCAGCTTAGCCAGGGGCACTGAAGCTTTCTTT. Translating it yields CASSLARGTEAFF. The rearrangement uses TRBV7-6 and TRBJ1-1; a possible D gene is TRBD1 (6 bases). Germline CDR1 SGHVS, CDR2 FNYEAQ. The CDR3 has 13 amino acids. The ends were cut back, 0 bases at V and 4 bases at J, with 6 bases in the middle.

This sequence joins TRBV5-4 and TRBJ2-7; 14 bases line up with TRBD2. The CDR3 spans 15 residues. V gave up 5 bases and J gave up 6 bases; unmatched junction bases: 7. CDR1 is SGHNT, CDR2 YYREEE, per germline (reference sequence). The CDR3 DNA sequence: TGTGCCAGCAGAATGGGACTAGCGGGAGCCGGCGAGCAGTACTTC. Translating gives CASRMGLAGAGEQYF.

In this sample, this clone turned up a few times. The chain carries TRBV21-1 and TRBJ2-1; TRBD1 is the table's D call, not checked against the DNA. TRBV21-1 is designated a pseudogene. There are 12 residues in the CDR3. CDR3 bases: TGTGCCAGCAGCGGCAAGGGGAATGAGCAGTTCTTC. Translated, it gives CASSGKGNEQFF.

This chain uses TRBV7-6 with TRBJ2-6; TRBD1 aligns across 8 bases. V was pared by 2 bases and J by 4 bases, with 10 bases of the junction left unmatched. There are 18 residues in the CDR3. Per the germline V gene, CDR1 is SGHVS and CDR2 is FNYEAQ. The CDR3 bases are TGTGCCAGCAGCTTACCCCGACAGGGGAGCGACGGGGCCAACGTCCTGACTTTC. This gives the protein CASSLPRQGSDGANVLTF.

The chain combines TRBV19 with TRBJ1-6; perhaps TRBD1 as D (6 bases). This CDR3 is 13 amino acids long. Looked up from germline, CDR1 is LNHDA and CDR2 is SQIVND (reference sequence). V was pared by 6 bases and J by 12 bases, with 15 bases between. CDR3 amino acids: CASSTGQSRPLHF. For the CDR3, the DNA is TGTGCCAGTAGCACAGGACAGAGCCGACCCCTCCACTTT.

The chain employs TRBV11-2 and TRBJ1-2, with 10 bases matching TRBD1. CDR3 length: 13 residues. CDR1 and CDR2 from the germline V gene are SGHAT and FQNNGV. With V trimmed by 8 bases and J by 3 bases, 3 bases remained unmatched. The CDR3 here is CASVGQGHYGYTF. CDR3 DNA: TGTGCCAGCGTGGGACAGGGGCACTATGGCTACACCTTC.

The chain has TRBV6-6 and TRBJ2-3; D is possibly TRBD2 (6 bases). The CDR3 is 16 amino acids. Per the germline V gene, CDR1 is MNHNY and CDR2 is SVGAGI (reference sequence). With 8 bases removed from V and 0 bases from J, the gap between germline ends came to 18 bases. Here the CDR3 DNA reads TGTGCCAGCGTCCCCTCCGGGACTTCTAGCACAGATACGCAGTATTTT. Translated, it gives CASVPSGTSSTDTQYF.

The chain is built from TRBV27 and TRBJ1-4, with D possibly TRBD1 on 6 matching bases. CDR3 length equals 15 residues. Between the trimmed V and J ends, which lost 5 bases and 7 bases, there was a span of 17 bases. Germline CDR1 is MNHEY and CDR2 is SMNVEV (reference sequence). The chain's CDR3 is CASSPNRAVGEKLFF. The CDR3 bases are TGTGCCAGCAGTCCAAACAGGGCCGTGGGTGAAAAACTGTTTTTT. The entire variable domain, with the rest obtained from reference TRBV27 and TRBJ1-4, is as follows: EAQVTQNPRYLITVTGKKLTVTCSQNMNHEYMSWYRQDPGLGLRQIYYSMNVEVTDKGDVPEGYKVSRKEKRNFPLILESPSPNQTSLYFCASSPNRAVGEKLFFGSGTQLSVL.

V and J are TRBV7-2 and TRBJ2-1, with unresolved D. V lost 6 bases, J lost 0 bases, and 9 bases lay in between. This CDR3 contains 14 residues. The germline CDR1 and CDR2 sequences are SGHTA and FQGNSA. Here the CDR3 reads CASSLELSYNEQFF. The DNA of the CDR3 is TGTGCCAGCAGTCTTGAACTCTCCTACAATGAGCAGTTCTTC.

The V and J genes are TRBV21-1 and TRBJ1-2; TRBD1 is taken as the D call from the table, unchecked against the DNA. TRBV21-1 is reported as a pseudogene. The CDR3 totals 15 residues. CDR3 in DNA: TGTGCCAGCAGCTCAAGGGGGACAGGGTGGGATGGCTACACCTTC. Encoded protein: CASSSRGTGWDGYTF.

The chain employs TRBV18 and TRBJ1-2, with 8 positions matching TRBD1. The germline gives CDR1 KGHSH, CDR2 LQKENI. Trimming at V came to 6 bases and at J to 0 bases, leaving 6 bases not matched to a gene. The CDR3 is made up of 15 amino acids. This CDR3 is CASSPRTGTNYGYTF. CDR3 nucleotides: TGTGCCAGCTCCCCAAGGACAGGGACTAACTATGGCTACACCTTC.